This T cell receptor (beta chain) is from a study of blood T cell repertoires in COVID-19. Across the whole study: Sites in the United States, Italy and Spain provided acute and convalescent COVID-19 samples. PBMCs, B-cell-depleted T cells, or T cells provided the cDNA or gDNA that made up the material.

The CDR3 is made up of 15 amino acids. V lost 5 bases and J lost 2; bases outside the gene matches: 7. Per the authors' pipeline: Amplification from reference gene primers served as the basis for estimated nucleated cell counts. Profiled with immunoSEQ multiplex PCR; TCRdb holds only in-frame clones, not every one. The DNA gave D and trimming, while V, J and clone size come from that table. The data show under 170,000 clones, 80% to 90% seen once. This TCR derives from a man aged 70 or older with acute or convalescent COVID-19. The chain combines TRBV5-3 with TRBJ2-7; 10 positions agree with TRBD1. TRBV5-3 is an ORF, with its function uncertain. Sequenced input: peripheral blood. This chain's CDR3 is CARRRGQGFAYEQYF. For the CDR3, the DNA is TGTGCCAGAAGAAGGGGACAGGGGTTTGCCTACGAGCAGTACTTC.